These T cell receptor beta chains were read from a single sample in a study of siplizumab effects on memory and regulatory T cells. TCRdb keeps only in-frame clones here, not all; method: immunoSEQ multiplex PCR. The sample has approximately 100,000 clones; roughly 95% are singletons. Sequencing was performed on non-Treg CD4+ T cells sorted from blood. The receptors come from a human donor in good health. CDR3s include the opening cysteine and the closing phenylalanine or tryptophan. D genes are given only for firm matches. Expanded clones are given a class, and other clones once, few, many or no size at all.

d_call clone_size j_call v_call cdr3_aa cdr3_nt
TRBD1 . TRBJ2-7 TRBV5-1 CASRGQGRTEQYF TGCGCCAGCAGAGGACAGGGTAGGACCGAGCAGTACTTC
TRBD1 . TRBJ2-7 TRBV9 CASSPQGAISYEQYF TGTGCCAGCAGCCCGCAGGGGGCGATCTCCTACGAGCAGTACTTC
. once TRBJ1-3 TRBV18 CASSSFSTSSGNTIYF TGTGCCAGCTCATCCTTCTCTACGAGCTCTGGAAACACCATATATTTT
TRBD1 . TRBJ1-4 TRBV13 CASSIQGAAEKLFF TGTGCCAGCAGCATCCAGGGGGCGGCGGAAAAACTGTTTTTT
. . TRBJ1-2 TRBV6-5 CASSYSTKGANYGYTF TGTGCCAGCAGTTACTCGACTAAGGGAGCTAACTATGGCTACACCTTC
TRBD1 . TRBJ2-2 TRBV18 CASSPGTGAVTGELFF TGTGCCAGCTCACCAGGAACAGGGGCTGTCACCGGGGAGCTGTTTTTT
. . TRBJ2-7 TRBV7-9 CASSLPLTVEVEQYF TGTGCCAGCAGTTTACCCTTGACAGTCGAGGTCGAGCAGTACTTC
. . TRBJ1-1 TRBV7-7 CASSLLGGAETEAFF TGTGCCAGCAGCTTGTTGGGAGGCGCGGAGACTGAAGCTTTCTTT
TRBD1 . TRBJ2-2 TRBV5-4 CASSSPGTGPTGELFF TGTGCCAGCAGCTCCCCGGGGACAGGGCCGACCGGGGAGCTGTTTTTT
. . TRBJ1-1 TRBV5-1 CASSLERGNTEAFF TGCGCCAGCAGCTTGGAAAGGGGCAACACTGAAGCTTTCTTT
. once TRBJ2-5 TRBV5-1 CASSLGSAGQETQYF TGCGCCAGCAGCTTGGGCTCCGCGGGCCAAGAGACCCAGTACTTC
. . TRBJ1-2 TRBV7-9 CASNRGGSVVYGYTF TGTGCCAGCAACCGGGGGGGCAGCGTCGTTTATGGCTACACCTTC
TRBD2 . TRBJ2-7 TRBV7-2 CASSLATPTLAGGYQQYF TGTGCCAGCAGCTTAGCTACCCCAACACTAGCGGGGGGCTATCAGCAGTACTTC
. . TRBJ1-2 TRBV6-6 CASSYSVYGYTF TGTGCCAGCAGTTATTCAGTCTATGGCTACACCTTC
. . TRBJ1-1 TRBV19 CASSIQGYGRYTEAFF TGTGCCAGTAGTATACAGGGGTATGGCCGGTACACTGAAGCTTTCTTT
. . TRBJ1-5 TRBV7-9 CASSFPADGQPQHF TGTGCCAGCAGCTTTCCCGCGGACGGTCAGCCCCAGCATTTT
. . TRBJ1-2 TRBV28 CASSLKSGINYGYTF TGTGCCAGCAGTTTAAAGTCCGGGATTAACTATGGCTACACCTTC
TRBD1 . TRBJ1-6 TRBV29-1 CSVGTTGTEANSPLHF TGCAGCGTTGGGACTACCGGGACAGAGGCCAATTCACCCCTCCACTTT
. . TRBJ2-2 TRBV5-4 CASSSPVGNTGELFF TGTGCCAGCAGCTCCCCAGTGGGGAACACCGGGGAGCTGTTTTTT
TRBD1 . TRBJ1-2 TRBV9 CASSGTGSNYGYTF TGTGCCAGCAGCGGGACAGGGAGTAACTATGGCTACACCTTC
. . TRBJ2-3 TRBV14 CASSLLGSHTQYF TGTGCCAGCAGCCTACTAGGGTCCCATACGCAGTATTTT
. . TRBJ2-5 TRBV5-1 CASSYPQETQYF TGCGCCAGCAGCTACCCTCAAGAGACCCAGTACTTC
. . TRBJ2-7 TRBV13 CASSLEQGLYEQYF TGTGCCAGCAGCTTAGAGCAGGGTTTGTACGAGCAGTACTTC
. few TRBJ1-4 TRBV6-1 CASSTTGFPNEKLFF TGTGCCAGCAGTACCACAGGATTTCCTAATGAAAAACTGTTTTTT
. . TRBJ1-1 TRBV5-5 CASSLGGSNTEAFF TGTGCCAGCAGCTTGGGCGGCAGTAACACTGAAGCTTTCTTT
TRBD2 . TRBJ2-3 TRBV2 CASTAGGSDTQYF TGTGCCAGCACGGCGGGGGGCTCTGATACGCAGTATTTT
TRBD1 . TRBJ2-3 TRBV7-2 CASSPRDSFTDTQYF TGTGCCAGCAGCCCCCGGGACAGCTTCACAGATACGCAGTATTTT
. . TRBJ2-1 TRBV28 CASSGLAREQFF TGTGCCAGCAGTGGGCTAGCGAGAGAGCAGTTCTTC
. . TRBJ1-6 TRBV19 CASFDPRINSPLHF TGTGCCAGTTTCGATCCAAGGATCAATTCACCCCTCCACTTT
TRBD2 . TRBJ2-3 TRBV4-2 CASSQDGLAGDTDTQYF TGTGCCAGCAGCCAAGATGGCCTAGCGGGGGACACAGATACGCAGTATTTT
. . TRBJ1-1 TRBV16 CASSQSEGYTEAFF TGTGCCAGCAGCCAATCGGAAGGTTACACTGAAGCTTTCTTT
. . TRBJ1-1 TRBV4-2 CASSQAFREHTEAFF TGTGCCAGCAGCCAAGCCTTCAGGGAACACACTGAAGCTTTCTTT
TRBD2 . TRBJ2-2 TRBV5-4 CASSSGLAGGPRAGELFF TGTGCCAGCAGCTCGGGACTAGCGGGGGGGCCGCGTGCCGGGGAGCTGTTTTTT
TRBD1 . TRBJ1-5 TRBV28 CASNGDREARQPQHF TGTGCCAGCAATGGGGACAGGGAGGCGAGACAGCCCCAGCATTTT
. . TRBJ2-6 TRBV2 CASSPTGRNSGANVLTF TGTGCCAGCAGTCCTACCGGACGGAACTCTGGGGCCAACGTCCTGACTTTC